The sequence of this TCR beta chain was determined in a study of T cell changes during pregnancy in multiple sclerosis. TCRdb's copy holds only in-frame clones and misses some; the assay was immunoSEQ multiplex PCR. The sample shows 55,000 to 80,000 clones, roughly nine tenths of them seen only once. The CDR3 consists of 13 residues. Trimming at V came to 5 bases and at J to 11 bases, leaving 8 bases not matched to a gene. Germline lookup yields CDR1 SEHNR and CDR2 FQNEAQ (reference sequence). This clonotype was sampled from a female donor in good health, enrolled as a control in a pregnancy study. V and J are TRBV7-9 and TRBJ1-5, with 8 bases matching TRBD1. This specimen was peripheral blood, taken after pregnancy. The CDR3 nucleotides are TGTGCCAGCAGCCCGGCAGGGGGCGTGACCCAGCATTTT. It is translated as CASSPAGGVTQHF.